Detailed here is one TCR beta chain. The sample holds other DNA sequences that translate to the same CDR3. Authors' methods: Nucleated cell counts were estimated from reference gene primer amplification. The protocol was immunoSEQ multiplex PCR, while the TCRdb copy is restricted to in-frame clones and leaves out a portion. The V and J calls and clone size are taken from that table; D and trimming were inferred from the DNA. The repertoire holds about 280,000 clones, with around four fifths as singletons. This specimen comes from a study of blood T cell repertoires in COVID-19. Study in general: The samples span acute and convalescent COVID-19 from the United States, Italy and Spain. PBMCs, B-cell-depleted T cells, or T cells provided the cDNA or gDNA that made up the material.

Trimming removed 1 base from V and 3 bases from J, with 10 bases in between. CDR1 is KGHDR, CDR2 SFDVKD, per germline. The CDR3 spans 15 residues. The TCR comes from a woman in her 50s who had recovered from COVID-19. What was sequenced was peripheral blood. The chain links TRBV24-1 to TRBJ2-3; D may be TRBD1 (7 bases). The CDR3, as DNA: TGTGCCACCAGTGATTTACCAGGGGGGACAGATACGCAGTATTTT. It encodes CATSDLPGGTDTQYF.